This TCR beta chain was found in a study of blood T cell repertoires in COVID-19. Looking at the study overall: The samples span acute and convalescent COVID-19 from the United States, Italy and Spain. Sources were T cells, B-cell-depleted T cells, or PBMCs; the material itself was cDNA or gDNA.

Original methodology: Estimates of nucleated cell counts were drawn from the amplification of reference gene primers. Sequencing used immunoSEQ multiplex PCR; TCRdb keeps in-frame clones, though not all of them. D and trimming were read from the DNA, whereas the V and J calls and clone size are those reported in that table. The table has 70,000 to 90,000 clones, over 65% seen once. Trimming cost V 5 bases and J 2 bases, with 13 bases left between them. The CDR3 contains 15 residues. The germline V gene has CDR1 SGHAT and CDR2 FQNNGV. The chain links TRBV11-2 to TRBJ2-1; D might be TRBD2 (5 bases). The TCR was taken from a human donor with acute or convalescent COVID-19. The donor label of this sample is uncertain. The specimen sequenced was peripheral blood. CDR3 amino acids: CASSQTSGTYNEQFF. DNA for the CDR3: TGTGCCAGCAGCCAAACCTCCGGGACCTACAATGAGCAGTTCTTC.